The 11 T cell receptor beta chains listed next were all sequenced from one sample in a study of blood T cells in healthy people across ages. Primers used in a second PCR of roughly 6 to 11 cycles were a sample-barcoded 5' primer and a J-beta primer mix. In TCRdb, the 5' RACE reads were re-called with MiXCR into one record per CDR3 protein. The profile covers over 700,000 distinct CDR3 sequences, with approximately 25% appearing a single time and 9.4% taken by the ten largest. These data were also reused for a study on T cells of mothers and their children.

Sequences were obtained from blood. These receptors were taken from a boy aged 5-17 years in good health.

A few counts support this clonotype. The chain combines TRBV19 with TRBJ2-3; a possible D gene is TRBD2 (5 bases). Trimming left V 3 bases short and J 1 base short, with 5 bases between. In germline, CDR1 is LNHDA, CDR2 SQIVND (reference sequence). The CDR3 is 13 residues long. CDR3 loop: CASSISGTDTQYF. DNA for the CDR3: TGTGCCAGTAGTATTAGCGGCACAGATACGCAGTATTTT.

This clonotype showed up just a few times. The chain couples TRBV29-1 to TRBJ2-7, with D maybe TRBD1 (5 bases). The V and J ends lost 7 bases and 0 bases respectively, with 16 bases between them. The germline V gene encodes CDR1 SQVTM and CDR2 ANQGSEA. This CDR3 contains 14 residues. CDR3 bases: TGCAGCGCTGTGGATCCCGACAGCTCCTACGAGCAGTACTTC. This codes for CSAVDPDSSYEQYF.

The chain employs TRBV7-2 and TRBJ2-3; 9 nucleotides agree with TRBD2. Looked up from germline, CDR1 is SGHTA and CDR2 is FQGNSA. There are 17 residues in the CDR3. The trim removed 5 bases at V and 7 bases at J, leaving 16 bases unmatched. This chain's CDR3 is CASSQTSGGPRGNTQYF. CDR3 in DNA: TGTGCCAGCAGCCAGACTAGCGGAGGGCCGCGGGGCAATACGCAGTATTTT.

The V call is TRBV9, the J call TRBJ2-6; perhaps D is TRBD1 or TRBD2 (5 bases each). Germline loops: CDR1 SGDLS, CDR2 YYNGEE. V was clipped by 1 base and J by 2 bases, with 7 bases between them. The CDR3 has 15 residues. The CDR3 DNA follows: TGTGCCAGCAGCGTACGAGGGGCTGGGGCCAACGTCCTGACTTTC. Its protein is CASSVRGAGANVLTF. Full variable domain (missing parts from reference TRBV9 and TRBJ2-6): DSGVTQTPKHLITATGQRVTLRCSPRSGDLSVYWYQQSLDQGLQFLIQYYNGEERAKGNILERFSAQQFPDLHSELNLSSLELGDSALYFCASSVRGAGANVLTFGAGSRLTVL.

The sample holds a few counts of this clonotype. The rearrangement uses TRBV29-1 and TRBJ2-1; 8 bases align to TRBD2. J lost 9 bases, V lost 6 bases, and 7 bases had no gene match. The V gene's germline CDR1 is SQVTM and CDR2 ANQGSEA. The CDR3 runs 12 residues. The CDR3 DNA reads TGCAGCGTGTCCGGGGGGGCCGCTGAGCAGTTCTTC. It yields the protein CSVSGGAAEQFF.

This clonotype was counted a few times. The V and J genes are TRBV20-1 and TRBJ1-5; 10 nucleotides agree with TRBD1. The CDR3 sequence is 17 residues long. Looked up from germline, CDR1 is DFQATT and CDR2 is SNEGSKA (reference sequence). With 3 bases clipped from V and 2 bases from J, the junction kept 10 bases outside the gene matches. For the CDR3, the DNA is TGCAGTGCTAGCTCTAGGACAGGGGGAATGGGCAATCAGCCCCAGCATTTT. Its protein is CSASSRTGGMGNQPQHF.

V and J are TRBV24-1 and TRBJ1-1, with 9 bases aligning to TRBD1. Germline lookup yields CDR1 KGHDR and CDR2 SFDVKD. J lost 2 bases, V lost 4 bases, and 7 bases had no gene match. The CDR3 is 16 amino acids. The CDR3 nucleotides are TGTGCCACCAGTGAGAATCCGGGACAGGGTAACACTGAAGCTTTCTTT. Protein sequence: CATSENPGQGNTEAFF.

This clonotype was recorded many times. CDR3 sequence (DNA): TGCAGCGTCAGAGAGGGACAGGGTCGGACGGAGACCCAGTACTTC. Translated: CSVREGQGRTETQYF. The chain combines TRBV29-1 with TRBJ2-5; TRBD1 aligns across 9 bases. CDR1 is SQVTM and CDR2 is ANQGSEA in the germline V gene. This CDR3 region has 15 residues. With V trimmed by 6 bases and J by 5 bases, 13 bases remained unmatched.

This chain joins TRBV28 and TRBJ1-1; 7 bases are shared with TRBD1. Looked up from germline, CDR1 is MDHEN and CDR2 is SYDVKM. This CDR3 spans 15 amino acids. V trimming: 6 bases; J trimming: 1 base; junction bases outside the gene matches: 8. The CDR3 nucleotides are TGTGCCAGCAGCTACCCCAGGGGGTGGAACACTGAAGCTTTCTTT. Its protein is CASSYPRGWNTEAFF.

This clonotype appeared a few times. V usage is TRBV6-5 and J usage is TRBJ1-2, with a tentative D call TRBD1 (5 bases). Trimming stripped 0 bases from V and 2 bases from J, with 10 bases between. CDR3 length: 15 amino acids. Germline V gene data show CDR1 as MNHEY and CDR2 as SVGAGI. The CDR3 bases are TGTGCCAGCAGTTACTCGAAAGGGGAGAACTATGGCTACACCTTC. Protein sequence: CASSYSKGENYGYTF.

The rearrangement links TRBV28 to TRBJ2-5; possibly TRBD1 or TRBD2 for D (5 bases each). Judging by the DNA end, TRBJ2-7 fits better; the J call may be wrong. The CDR3 length is 14 residues. Germline V gives CDR1 MDHEN, CDR2 SYDVKM. In DNA form, the CDR3 reads TGTGCCAGCAGAACGCTGAGGGGCTCCTACGAGCAGTACTTC. It translates to CASRTLRGSYEQYF.